These 14 T cell receptor beta chains share one sample of origin, sequenced in a study of CD8+ T cells in alopecia areata. As the sequencing template, cDNA was produced by extracting RNA and reverse transcribing it. Data came from immunoSEQ multiplex PCR; TCRdb stores just in-frame clones and leaves some out. The sample records fewer than 150,000 clones, less than 70% being singletons. The sequencing input was CD4+ T cells sorted from blood. All receptors derive from a human donor in good health.

This clone was seen a few times. The CDR3 region has the DNA TGTGCCTGGGCGGGGGGAGTCACTGAAGCTTTCTTT. Translation gives CAWAGGVTEAFF. The V call is TRBV30, the J call TRBJ1-1, with TRBD1 as a possible D gene (5 bases). Per germline, CDR1 GTSNPN and CDR2 SVGIG (reference sequence). The V and J ends lost 5 bases and 4 bases respectively, with 11 bases between them. The CDR3 spans 12 residues.

The chain is built from TRBV6-1 and TRBJ2-5; perhaps D is TRBD1 or TRBD2 (5 bases each). Germline CDR1 is MNHNS and CDR2 is SASEGT. V lost 0 bases, J lost 4 bases, and 24 bases lay in between. The CDR3 is made up of 19 amino acids. This CDR3 reads CASSEALFGPSTRGETQYF. Here the CDR3 DNA reads TGTGCCAGCAGTGAAGCGTTATTTGGTCCGTCAACGAGGGGAGAGACCCAGTACTTC.

This clone was counted a few times. J is TRBJ2-3 and V is TRBV18; D gene unclear. Per the germline V gene, CDR1 is KGHSH and CDR2 is LQKENI. The germline V and J ends were trimmed by 3 bases and 1 base, with 8 bases remaining between them. This CDR3 region has 14 residues. The CDR3 nucleotides are TGTGCCAGCTCACCGACGGGCCGCACAGATACGCAGTATTTT. This translates into CASSPTGRTDTQYF. The full variable domain, in which reference TRBV18 and TRBJ2-3 provide the parts outside the CDR3, is NAGVMQNPRHLVRRRGQEARLRCSPMKGHSHVYWYRQLPEEGLKFMVYLQKENIIDESGMPKERFSAEFPKEGPSILRIQQVVRGDSAAYFCASSPTGRTDTQYFGPGTRLTVL.

The V and J genes are TRBV7-9 and TRBJ2-7; D is uncertain. The CDR3 loop spans 14 amino acids. V was pared by 6 bases and J by 2 bases, with 14 bases between. Germline CDR1 SEHNR, CDR2 FQNEAQ (reference sequence). CDR3 protein: CASSQSRLAYEQYF. CDR3 DNA sequence: TGTGCCAGCAGTCAATCCAGGCTCGCCTACGAGCAGTACTTC.

The V call is TRBV9, the J call TRBJ1-2, with no clear D. Trimming pared 3 bases from V and 5 bases from J, leaving 14 bases between. Germline V gene sequence: CDR1 SGDLS, CDR2 YYNGEE. This CDR3 contains 14 residues. The CDR3 here is CASSETPGSYGYTF. CDR3 DNA sequence: TGTGCCAGCAGCGAGACCCCGGGGTCGTATGGCTACACCTTC.

The V gene is TRBV6-6, the J gene TRBJ2-5; D gene ambiguous. V gave up 6 bases and J gave up 7 bases, with 12 bases separating them. The CDR3 runs 12 residues. Germline V lookup: CDR1 MNHNY, CDR2 SVGAGI (reference sequence). DNA of the CDR3: TGTGCCAGCAGCCTCCCAGGCCGGACCCAGTACTTC. It translates to CASSLPGRTQYF.

The J gene is TRBJ1-2, the V gene TRBV29-1; tentatively, D is TRBD1 (5 bases). Trimming shortened V by 0 bases and J by 5 bases, and 13 bases separated the two germline ends. This CDR3 spans 14 amino acids. CDR1 is SQVTM, CDR2 ANQGSEA, per germline. For the CDR3, the DNA is TGCAGCGTTGAAGATCCGCAGGGAGGATATGGCTACACCTTC. Its translation: CSVEDPQGGYGYTF.

This clone showed up just a few times. V usage is TRBV29-1 and J usage is TRBJ1-1, with 8 positions matching TRBD1. Germline assignment: CDR1 SQVTM and CDR2 ANQGSEA. CDR3 length: 13 amino acids. The J segment lost 6 bases and the V segment lost 3 bases, leaving 6 bases of the junction unmatched. CDR3 sequence (DNA): TGCAGCGTTGAGGACAGGGTGTCTTCTGAAGCTTTCTTT. The encoded protein is CSVEDRVSSEAFF.

The rearrangement joins TRBV29-1 to TRBJ1-1, with 11 bases that match TRBD1. This CDR3 contains 11 residues. CDR1 is SQVTM, CDR2 ANQGSEA, per germline. Trimming at V came to 6 bases and at J to 8 bases, leaving 2 bases not matched to a gene. Here the CDR3 reads CSVGQGAEAFF. The CDR3 bases are TGCAGCGTAGGACAGGGGGCGGAAGCTTTCTTT.

V and J are TRBV15 and TRBJ1-4; D possibly corresponds to TRBD1 (6 bases). The CDR3 has 16 amino acids. Trimming took 5 bases from V and 0 from J, leaving 13 bases between them. CDR1 and CDR2 from the germline V gene are LNHNV and YYDKDF (reference sequence). The CDR3 protein is CATSRIDRSTNEKLFF. Here the CDR3 DNA reads TGTGCCACCAGCCGTATTGACAGGTCAACTAATGAAAAACTGTTTTTT.

V is TRBV6-1 and J is TRBJ1-2, with unresolved D. The CDR3 runs 15 residues. Trimming left V 0 bases short and J 5 bases short, with 13 bases between. Germline CDR1 and CDR2: MNHNS and SASEGT. The CDR3 sequence is CASSEARRGSYGYTF. CDR3 in DNA: TGTGCCAGCAGTGAAGCGCGACGGGGAAGTTATGGCTACACCTTC.

The chain has TRBV29-1 and TRBJ2-1, with 10 bases aligning to TRBD1. J was trimmed by 15 bases and V by 8 bases; bases with no gene match: 13. In germline, CDR1 is SQVTM, CDR2 ANQGSEA. The CDR3 spans 12 residues. CDR3 nucleotides: TGCAGCACCCCGGGACAGGGGTATCCGTTGTTCTTC. This gives the protein CSTPGQGYPLFF.

This rearrangement joins TRBV10-3 to TRBJ1-1; D is unclear. The ends were cut back, 3 bases at V and 0 bases at J, with 8 bases in the middle. Germline lookup yields CDR1 ENHRY and CDR2 SYGVKD. This CDR3 has 14 amino acids. The CDR3 sequence is CAISDGFMNTEAFF. The CDR3 region has the DNA TGTGCCATCAGTGACGGGTTTATGAACACTGAAGCTTTCTTT.

In DNA, the CDR3 is TGTGCCAGCTCGAGGGAACCGGGGGGCTTCTCCTACAATGAGCAGTTCTTC. The encoded protein is CASSREPGGFSYNEQFF. The genes are TRBV18 and TRBJ2-1, with D maybe TRBD2 (7 bases). Trimming pared 6 bases from V and 0 bases from J, leaving 18 bases between. The CDR3 extends over 17 amino acids. Germline values: CDR1 KGHSH, CDR2 LQKENI.